This T cell receptor (beta chain) appears in the sequencing data of a study of T cells in severe cutaneous drug reactions. Study at large: Blister fluid/cells and PBMC came from acute- or recovery-stage patients. General study points: One public TCRbeta CDR3 appeared in all seven blister samples, averaging about 15%.

The iRepertoire multiplex PCR system with TCR subtype-specific primers built both bulk and single-cell libraries. TCRdb reanalyzed the multiplex PCR reads and collapses them to one entry per CDR3 protein, without DNA. There are about 7,200 distinct CDR3 sequences in the sample, with around 30% held by the top ten. The patients sequenced had a carbamazepine-induced Stevens-Johnson syndrome or toxic epidermal necrolysis reaction. CDR1 and CDR2 from the germline V gene are MNHNY and SVGAGI (reference sequence). There are 16 residues in the CDR3. This clonotype shows up as large by frequency. The antigen is not known.

The rearrangement uses TRBV6-6 and TRBJ2-1; TCRdb gives TRBD2 as the D gene, but with no DNA this cannot be confirmed. The TCR sequence derives from a human donor with toxic epidermal necrolysis, a severe cutaneous drug reaction. The specimen sequenced was cells from a skin blister. The CDR3 sequence is CASVGPLAGGPWEQFF.